The subject of this entry is one TCR beta chain. Blood CD8+ and CD4+ T cells underwent high-throughput TCR beta sequencing. After extraction with the RNeasy kit, about 0.45 to 1 ug of the RNA was reverse transcribed using random hexamers. The immunoSEQ assay covered 54 Vbeta and 13 Jbeta segments for CDR3. TCRdb re-called the immunoSEQ multiplex PCR reads with MiXCR, one entry per CDR3 protein. Here the sample spans approximately 230,000 distinct CDR3 sequences, 93% being singletons. These data come from a study of CD8 T cells in Susac syndrome. V shed 4 bases and J shed 6 bases, with 17 bases lying between them. From germline, CDR1 is MDHEN and CDR2 SYDVKM. The CDR3 extends over 15 amino acids.

Sequencing was performed on CD4+ T cells from PBMCs. This sequence joins TRBV28 and TRBJ2-3; maybe TRBD2 (6 bases). The sequence derives from a human donor with multiple sclerosis. The CDR3 protein is CASSSRAGRRDTQYF. Here the CDR3 DNA reads TGTGCCAGCAGTTCACGAGCGGGCAGAAGGGATACGCAGTATTTT.